What follows is one T cell receptor (beta chain) and its context. The authors' processing: Estimation of nucleated cell counts was performed using reference gene primer amplification. The data were produced by immunoSEQ multiplex PCR, yet TCRdb's version contains in-frame clones alone and is incomplete. The V and J calls and clone size are taken from that table; D and trimming were inferred from the DNA. The table has about 270,000 clones, 65% to 85% seen once. This sample stems from a study of blood T cell repertoires in COVID-19. The V gene lost 3 bases and the J gene lost 1 base, with 6 bases spanning the gap. Germline V lookup: CDR1 MDHEN, CDR2 SYDVKM. This CDR3 has 14 amino acids.

V and J are TRBV28 and TRBJ2-2; D gene uncertain. The source material was peripheral blood. This clonotype originated in a human donor with COVID-19, enrolled during active disease. The donor label of this sample is uncertain. CDR3 residues: CASSFSENTGELFF. CDR3 DNA: TGTGCCAGCAGTTTCAGCGAGAACACCGGGGAGCTGTTTTTT.